This TCR beta chain was sequenced for a study of blood T cells in healthy people across ages. Together with a sample-barcoded 5' primer, a J-beta primer mix was included in a second PCR lasting about 6 to 11 cycles. TCRdb reprocessed the 5' RACE reads via MiXCR and lists one record per CDR3 protein. This table has roughly 800,000 distinct CDR3 sequences, over 45% appearing once. The sequenced sample was blood. The TCR comes from a man aged 30 to 45 in good health.

The DNA of the CDR3 is TGTGCCAGCAGTTACACCTGGGGTGCTCGGGGCTACACCTTC. Translated, it gives CASSYTWGARGYTF. This chain uses TRBV6-5 with TRBJ1-2; D remains unclear. Germline lookup yields CDR1 MNHEY and CDR2 SVGAGI. With 2 bases removed from V and 8 bases from J, the gap between germline ends came to 15 bases. CDR3 size: 14 residues.